This is a list of T cell receptor beta chains from one sample in a study of regulatory T cells in long-lasting Graves disease. TCRdb re-analysed the multiplex PCR reads in MiXCR, keeping a single row per CDR3 protein. Found here are fewer than 400,000 distinct CDR3 sequences, around 20% of them singletons; the top ten hold about 29%. The source material was peripheral blood mononuclear cells (PBMCs), sampled when the disease was refractory, from a patient treated with antithyroid drugs. These receptors all stem from a female donor with Graves disease. Both conserved end residues are part of each CDR3. D genes are given only for firm matches. The size entry is marked missing in some rows and otherwise reads once, few, many or a size class.

J: TRBJ2-5; size: many; V: TRBV30; D: NA; DNA: TGTGCCTGGAGTGACAGGCCTCCAGAGACCCAGTACTTC; CDR3: CAWSDRPPETQYF
J: TRBJ2-2; size: NA; V: TRBV3-1; D: NA; DNA: TGTGCCAGCAGCCGAAAGCGGCTGTCGGACACCGGGGAGCTGTTTTTT; CDR3: CASSRKRLSDTGELFF
J: TRBJ2-5; size: many; V: TRBV11-3; D: TRBD2; DNA: TGTGCCAGCAGCACTCGGACTAGCGGGGGCCCGAGACGCCAAGAGACCCAGTACTTC; CDR3: CASSTRTSGGPRRQETQYF
J: TRBJ1-5; size: many; V: TRBV12-3/TRBV12-4; D: TRBD1; DNA: TGTGCCAGCAGTGACAGGGGAGGGGGTCAGCCCCAGCATTTT; CDR3: CASSDRGGGQPQHF
J: TRBJ1-1; size: NA; V: TRBV29-1; D: NA; DNA: TGCAGCGGTGGAATTAACACTGAAGCTTTCTTT; CDR3: CSGGINTEAFF
J: TRBJ1-4; size: NA; V: TRBV6-1; D: TRBD1; DNA: TGTGCCAGCAGGGACAGGTCGGGCGAAAAACTGTTTTTT; CDR3: CASRDRSGEKLFF
J: TRBJ2-5; size: NA; V: TRBV2; D: TRBD2; DNA: TGTGCCAGCAGGGGGACTAGCGGGGGGGAGACCCAGTACTTC; CDR3: CASRGTSGGETQYF
J: TRBJ1-1; size: many; V: TRBV20-1; D: NA; DNA: TGCAGCGCAGTGCCCTCACCCTTTTGGAACACTGAAGCTTTCTTT; CDR3: CSAVPSPFWNTEAFF
J: TRBJ2-7; size: NA; V: TRBV7-9; D: NA; DNA: TGTGCCAGCAGCTCCGGACAGCCCGGGGGCTACGAGCAGTACTTC; CDR3: CASSSGQPGGYEQYF
J: TRBJ1-4; size: many; V: TRBV2; D: TRBD1; DNA: TGTGCCAGCAGGGGGATCAGGGGGCCTAATGAAAAACTGTTTTTT; CDR3: CASRGIRGPNEKLFF
J: TRBJ1-3; size: many; V: TRBV2; D: NA; DNA: TGTGCCAGCATTTTACCCAGAGGCTCTGGAAACACCATATATTTT; CDR3: CASILPRGSGNTIYF
J: TRBJ2-6; size: few; V: TRBV6-1; D: NA; DNA: TGTGCCAGCAGCAACCCCGGTGGGGCCAACGTCCTGACTTTC; CDR3: CASSNPGGANVLTF
J: TRBJ1-1; size: few; V: TRBV5-1; D: NA; DNA: TGCGCCAGCAGTTGGGGACGGATAAACACTGAAGCTTTCTTT; CDR3: CASSWGRINTEAFF
J: TRBJ2-5; size: many; V: TRBV3-1; D: NA; DNA: TGTGCCAGCAGCCAAGATTGGAGGCCCTTGGAGACCCAGTACTTC; CDR3: CASSQDWRPLETQYF
J: TRBJ2-5; size: few; V: TRBV14; D: NA; DNA: TGTGCCAGCAGCCAGGAGAGCTTGTTTCAAGAGACCCAGTACTTC; CDR3: CASSQESLFQETQYF
J: TRBJ1-4; size: many; V: TRBV6-1; D: NA; DNA: TGTGCCAGCAGCATCTACTACAGGGTCGATAATGAAAAACTGTTTTTT; CDR3: CASSIYYRVDNEKLFF
J: TRBJ1-2; size: NA; V: TRBV12-3/TRBV12-4; D: NA; DNA: TGTGCCAGCAGTTTTAATAACTATGGCTACACCTTC; CDR3: CASSFNNYGYTF
J: TRBJ2-7; size: many; V: TRBV7-2; D: NA; DNA: TGTGCCAGCGCTACAGACAGGTTCTCCTACGAGCAGTACTTC; CDR3: CASATDRFSYEQYF
J: TRBJ1-5; size: many; V: TRBV12-3/TRBV12-4; D: NA; DNA: TGTGCCAGCAGTTTTTCCAACAATCAGCCCCAGCATTTT; CDR3: CASSFSNNQPQHF
J: TRBJ2-4; size: many; V: TRBV12-3/TRBV12-4; D: TRBD2; DNA: TGTGCCAGCAGTGACGACCCGGGGGGGGGCAAAAACATTCAGTACTTC; CDR3: CASSDDPGGGKNIQYF
J: TRBJ2-5; size: NA; V: TRBV12-3/TRBV12-4; D: TRBD1; DNA: TGTGCCAGCAGCGGGACAGGCATCCTCCAAGAGACCCAGTACTTC; CDR3: CASSGTGILQETQYF
J: TRBJ2-7; size: few; V: TRBV5-1; D: NA; DNA: TGCGCCAGCAGCTTAGAGGGGACCACCTACGAGCAGTACTTC; CDR3: CASSLEGTTYEQYF
J: TRBJ1-5; size: many; V: TRBV7-8; D: TRBD1; DNA: TGTGCCAGCAGCCAAGGACAGGGGACGTTTAAACAGCCCCAGCATTTT; CDR3: CASSQGQGTFKQPQHF
J: TRBJ1-1; size: many; V: TRBV28; D: NA; DNA: TGTGCCACTACGGGGCAGGCGAACACTGAAGCTTTCTTT; CDR3: CATTGQANTEAFF
J: TRBJ2-5; size: few; V: TRBV9; D: TRBD2; DNA: TGTGCCAGCAGCACCCGAGGCGGGGGGCAAGAGACCCAGTACTTC; CDR3: CASSTRGGGQETQYF